The 29 T cell receptor beta chains reported below all come from one sample, sequenced in a study of blood T cells in healthy people across ages. A second 7 to 11 cycle PCR used barcoded and J-beta primers. TCRdb reprocessed the 5' RACE reads with MiXCR, giving one entry per CDR3 protein. Among 1.5 million to 2 million distinct CDR3 sequences listed, approximately 39% were seen once. Sequencing input: blood. The source is a human donor in good health.

This clonotype was seen at least ten times. The chain is built from TRBV7-2 and TRBJ2-1; possibly TRBD1 for D (6 bases). The CDR3 is 13 amino acids. From germline, CDR1 is SGHTA and CDR2 FQGNSA. V dropped 2 bases and J dropped 5 bases, with 7 bases sitting between them. For the CDR3, the DNA is TGTGCCAGCAGCTTAAACAGGGACAATGAGCAGTTCTTC. Its protein product is CASSLNRDNEQFF.

The table lists this clonotype with a few counts. The chain carries TRBV7-9 and TRBJ2-3; D remains unclear. This CDR3 region has 15 residues. V was clipped by 1 base and J by 1 base, with 9 bases between them. Germline CDR1 reads SEHNR; CDR2 reads FQNEAQ (reference sequence). CDR3: CASSLEGFRTDTQYF. CDR3 nucleotides: TGTGCCAGCAGCTTAGAAGGGTTCCGCACAGATACGCAGTATTTT.

This clonotype was detected a few times. The rearrangement uses TRBV12-3 or TRBV12-4 and TRBJ2-5, with 14 bases identical to TRBD2. The CDR3 is 17 amino acids. The V and J ends lost 3 bases and 6 bases, in that order; junction bases with no gene match: 9. CDR3 DNA sequence: TGTGCCAGCAGTTTGGGACTAGCGGGGGCTAAGGGGCAGACCCAGTACTTC. It codes for CASSLGLAGAKGQTQYF.

This clonotype has ten or more counts. The CDR3 DNA follows: TGTGCCAGCAGTTCCGGGCCATCCAATGAGCAGTTCTTC. Protein product: CASSSGPSNEQFF. The J gene is TRBJ2-1, the V gene TRBV12-3 or TRBV12-4; D is ambiguous. Trimming pared 4 bases from V and 6 bases from J, leaving 10 bases between. This CDR3 has 13 residues.

This clonotype was found a few times. V and J are TRBV5-1 and TRBJ2-5; a weak D match, TRBD2 (6 bases). Germline loops: CDR1 SGHRS, CDR2 YFSETQ. This CDR3 has 17 residues. V was shortened by 0 bases and J by 11 bases, with 26 bases between the two germline ends. Here the CDR3 DNA reads TGCGCCAGCAGCTTGGCCGGGGCGAGCGAGCGCACCGCGGGGCAGTACTTC. It translates to CASSLAGASERTAGQYF. Full variable domain (rest looked up from reference TRBV5-1 and TRBJ2-5): KAGVTQTPRYLIKTRGQQVTLSCSPISGHRSVSWYQQTPGQGLQFLFEYFSETQRNKGNFPGRFSGRQFSNSRSEMNVSTLELGDSALYLCASSLAGASERTAGQYFGPGTRLLVL.

The chain employs TRBV10-3 and TRBJ2-7, with 10 nucleotides matching TRBD1. V gave up 8 bases and J gave up 3 bases; unmatched junction bases: 13. The length of the CDR3 is 16 residues. Germline lookup yields CDR1 ENHRY and CDR2 SYGVKD. Here the CDR3 reads CAIDTGPGQGSYEQYF. The CDR3 DNA follows: TGTGCCATCGATACGGGTCCGGGACAGGGGAGCTACGAGCAGTACTTC.

V and J are TRBV28 and TRBJ1-4, with 8 bases that match TRBD1. CDR1 is MDHEN and CDR2 is SYDVKM in the germline V gene. The ends lost 2 bases at V and 7 bases at J; junction bases unmatched: 6. The length of the CDR3 is 15 residues. CDR3 DNA sequence: TGTGCCAGCAGTTTACAGGGGGCTGAAAGTGAAAAACTGTTTTTT. The encoded protein is CASSLQGAESEKLFF.

The rearrangement links TRBV20-1 to TRBJ2-1; D could derive from TRBD1 or TRBD2 (6 bases each). V lost 3 bases and J lost 3, with 15 bases in between. The CDR3 length is 15 residues. Germline V gene sequence: CDR1 DFQATT, CDR2 SNEGSKA (reference sequence). CDR3 sequence reads: CSARKQGLYYNEQFF. The CDR3 DNA sequence: TGCAGTGCTAGGAAACAGGGACTTTACTACAATGAGCAGTTCTTC.

The rearrangement links TRBV7-2 to TRBJ2-5; 8 nucleotides match TRBD2. This CDR3 has 15 residues. The germline gives CDR1 SGHTA, CDR2 FQGNSA. With 2 bases clipped from V and 2 bases from J, the junction kept 4 bases outside the gene matches. CDR3 DNA: TGTGCCAGCAGCTTATATCGGGGGGGGCAAGAGACCCAGTACTTC. Amino acids: CASSLYRGGQETQYF.

The gene calls are TRBV29-1 and TRBJ2-7; D is unresolved. V was trimmed by 0 bases and J by 5 bases, leaving 14 bases between them. This CDR3 is 14 amino acids long. The germline V gene encodes CDR1 SQVTM and CDR2 ANQGSEA. This CDR3 is CSVEDRRVYNEQYF. The CDR3 DNA reads as TGCAGCGTTGAAGATCGTAGGGTTTACAACGAGCAGTACTTC.

A word on this clonotype: A junction end diverges from the germline sequence, so it may reflect a read error. The gene calls are TRBV5-1 and TRBJ1-2; D is perhaps TRBD1 (6 bases). The CDR3 is made up of 20 amino acids. Germline values: CDR1 SGHRS, CDR2 YFSETQ. DNA for the CDR3: TGCGCCAGCAGCCACGCCCTAACAGGGCCACGGCCAGCCACTAACCATGGCTACACCTTC. It translates to CASSHALTGPRPATNHGYTF.

The chain has TRBV4-1 and TRBJ1-5; TRBD1 is a possible D gene (5 bases). This CDR3 is 18 amino acids long. Trimming removed 0 bases at V and 8 bases at J, with 23 bases between. Looked up from germline, CDR1 is MGHRA and CDR2 is YSYEKL. CDR3 nucleotide sequence: TGCGCCAGCAGCCAAGATTCCCCGCCAAGGGGCTTACTTAAGCCCCAGCATTTT. Amino acid sequence: CASSQDSPPRGLLKPQHF.

J is TRBJ1-2 and V is TRBV29-1; TRBD1 aligns across 10 bases. V shed 6 bases, J shed 9 bases, and the junction held 13 bases outside the gene matches. The germline CDR1 and CDR2 sequences are SQVTM and ANQGSEA. This CDR3 region has 14 residues. The CDR3 loop reads CSVGRTGGYYRYTF. The CDR3 nucleotides are TGCAGCGTCGGAAGGACAGGGGGTTATTATCGCTACACCTTC.

This clonotype was detected a few times. The genes are TRBV7-2 and TRBJ1-6; D ambiguous. Germline V gene data show CDR1 as SGHTA and CDR2 as FQGNSA. The V gene lost 4 bases and the J gene lost 7 bases, with 14 bases spanning the gap. The CDR3 sequence is 15 residues long. The CDR3 spells CASSSGLQENSPLHF. CDR3 coding DNA: TGTGCCAGCAGCTCGGGGTTGCAGGAGAATTCACCCCTCCACTTT.

The chain uses TRBV11-2 and TRBJ2-3; D is perhaps TRBD1 (5 bases). Between the trimmed V and J ends, which lost 0 bases and 10 bases, there was a span of 23 bases. Looked up from germline, CDR1 is SGHAT and CDR2 is FQNNGV. The CDR3 length is 17 residues. CDR3 protein: CASSLDSTDTLPKPQYF. The DNA of the CDR3 is TGTGCCAGCAGCTTAGACAGCACGGACACTCTTCCTAAACCGCAGTATTTT.

This clonotype was found a few times. The chain links TRBV5-1 to TRBJ1-2; D is undetermined. The germline V gene encodes CDR1 SGHRS and CDR2 YFSETQ. The CDR3 length is 15 residues. V lost 0 bases and J 5 bases, leaving 14 bases between the germline ends. The CDR3 sequence: CASSLDLPALYGYTF. CDR3 DNA sequence: TGCGCCAGCAGCTTGGACCTCCCTGCTCTATATGGCTACACCTTC.

The V and J genes are TRBV15 and TRBJ1-1, with a possible D match to TRBD1 (5 bases). Trimming cost V 8 bases and J 6 bases, with 13 bases left between them. Looked up from germline, CDR1 is LNHNV and CDR2 is YYDKDF (reference sequence). This CDR3 spans 12 amino acids. The CDR3 DNA is TGTGCCACCCTCAAGGTGGGGGCTGAAGCTTTCTTT. Its protein product is CATLKVGAEAFF.

There are a few counts of this clonotype. The chain employs TRBV28 and TRBJ1-2; no reliable D call. Between the trimmed V and J ends, which lost 7 bases and 3 bases, there was a span of 9 bases. CDR3 length equals 12 residues. Per germline, CDR1 MDHEN and CDR2 SYDVKM. The CDR3 sequence: CASTSPDYGYTF. DNA of the CDR3: TGTGCCAGCACCTCTCCCGACTATGGCTACACCTTC.

This clonotype was picked up a small number of times. The chain is built from TRBV7-9 and TRBJ2-1; possible D gene TRBD1, 5 bases. The CDR3 covers 13 residues. Trimming shortened V by 2 bases and J by 9 bases, and 11 bases separated the two germline ends. CDR1 is SEHNR, CDR2 FQNEAQ, per germline (reference sequence). Written as DNA, the CDR3 is TGTGCCAGCAGCTTAACAGGAAGGGGTGAGCAGTTCTTC. Translated, it gives CASSLTGRGEQFF. The variable domain in full, completed from reference TRBV7-9 and TRBJ2-1, reads DTGVSQNPRHKITKRGQNVTFRCDPISEHNRLYWYRQTLGQGPEFLTYFQNEAQLEKSRLLSDRFSAERPKGSFSTLEIQRTEQGDSAMYLCASSLTGRGEQFFGPGTRLTVL.

The V call is TRBV12-3 or TRBV12-4, the J call TRBJ2-1, with TRBD1 identical over 9 bases. Losses at the gene ends were 10 bases for V and 10 bases for J; bases not matched to a gene: 17. This CDR3 has 15 residues. The CDR3 loop is CAILGGQGLRGEQFF. In DNA, the CDR3 is TGTGCCATCTTGGGGGGACAGGGCCTCCGGGGGGAGCAGTTCTTC.

This clonotype was seen only a few times. The chain employs TRBV29-1 and TRBJ1-2, with 10 bases lining up with TRBD1. The CDR3 extends over 12 amino acids. Trimming cost V 6 bases and J 7 bases; bases outside gene matches: 5. From germline, CDR1 is SQVTM and CDR2 ANQGSEA. The CDR3 reads CSVLGTGVGYTF. The DNA for the CDR3 is TGCAGCGTCCTAGGGACAGGGGTTGGCTACACCTTC.

This clonotype was recorded at least ten times. The chain is built from TRBV20-1 and TRBJ2-7; D is perhaps TRBD2 (7 bases). Deletions cut 2 bases from V and 0 bases from J, with 17 bases between. This CDR3 has 16 residues. Germline values: CDR1 DFQATT, CDR2 SNEGSKA (reference sequence). Here the CDR3 DNA reads TGCAGTGCTAGAAGCGTCGGCGGGGGCGCCTCCTACGAGCAGTACTTC. Its protein is CSARSVGGGASYEQYF.

V gene TRBV4-3 combines with J gene TRBJ1-2; 7 bases line up with TRBD1. Germline V gives CDR1 LGHNA, CDR2 YSLEER. Losses at the gene ends were 0 bases for V and 6 bases for J; bases not matched to a gene: 16. The CDR3 contains 18 residues. This CDR3 is CASSQDTIRQGGSHGYTF. Here the CDR3 DNA reads TGCGCCAGCAGCCAAGATACGATACGACAGGGAGGGTCCCATGGCTACACCTTC.

The gene calls are TRBV7-6 and TRBJ2-5; D call uncertain. The CDR3 runs 14 residues. Per the germline V gene, CDR1 is SGHVS and CDR2 is FNYEAQ. V was shortened by 1 base and J by 2 bases, with 8 bases between the two germline ends. CDR3 bases: TGTGCCAGCAGCTTAGTCTGGCCACAAGAGACCCAGTACTTC. This translates into CASSLVWPQETQYF.

This clonotype was detected a few times. The CDR3, as DNA: TGTGCCAGCAGTTATGGCAAACCGTACGAGCAGTACTTC. Translation: CASSYGKPYEQYF. The J gene is TRBJ2-7, the V gene TRBV6-5; D not certain. V was cut by 3 bases and J by 4 bases, with 10 bases left in between. Germline CDR1 reads MNHEY; CDR2 reads SVGAGI. The CDR3 runs 13 residues.

This clonotype was found many times. This chain uses TRBV7-3 with TRBJ2-3, with D possibly being TRBD2 (7 bases). CDR3 length: 12 residues. V lost 4 bases to trimming and J lost 8 bases, with 10 bases between them. Germline values: CDR1 SGHTA, CDR2 FQGTGA. For the CDR3, the DNA is TGTGCCAGCAGCTATAGGGGGGGTACGCAGTATTTT. Translation: CASSYRGGTQYF.

This clonotype was detected a few times. This chain connects TRBV6-4 to TRBJ2-7, with 7 positions matching TRBD1. J lost 3 bases, V lost 8 bases, and 7 bases had no gene match. Looked up from germline, CDR1 is MRHNA and CDR2 is SNTAGT. The CDR3 runs to 13 residues. CDR3 sequence: CASLTGEYYEQYF. The CDR3 nucleotides read TGTGCCAGCCTTACAGGGGAATACTACGAGCAGTACTTC.

The CDR3 DNA follows: TGTGCCAGCAGCCCTGAGAGGGGATCTCCTAACGAGCAGTACTTC. This encodes CASSPERGSPNEQYF. This chain connects TRBV7-2 to TRBJ2-7; D is perhaps TRBD1 or TRBD2 (5 bases each). V gave up 5 bases and J gave up 5 bases, with 19 bases separating them. There are 15 residues in the CDR3. Germline V gene lookup returns CDR1 SGHTA and CDR2 FQGNSA.

The chain recombines TRBV20-1 with TRBJ2-4; possibly TRBD1 for D (6 bases). The V and J ends lost 6 bases and 13 bases respectively, with 19 bases between them. Germline CDR1 reads DFQATT; CDR2 reads SNEGSKA (reference sequence). The CDR3 runs 12 residues. In DNA form, the CDR3 reads TGCAGTGCCGGGTCAGGGGTTAGGGAGCAGTACTTC. It specifies CSAGSGVREQYF.